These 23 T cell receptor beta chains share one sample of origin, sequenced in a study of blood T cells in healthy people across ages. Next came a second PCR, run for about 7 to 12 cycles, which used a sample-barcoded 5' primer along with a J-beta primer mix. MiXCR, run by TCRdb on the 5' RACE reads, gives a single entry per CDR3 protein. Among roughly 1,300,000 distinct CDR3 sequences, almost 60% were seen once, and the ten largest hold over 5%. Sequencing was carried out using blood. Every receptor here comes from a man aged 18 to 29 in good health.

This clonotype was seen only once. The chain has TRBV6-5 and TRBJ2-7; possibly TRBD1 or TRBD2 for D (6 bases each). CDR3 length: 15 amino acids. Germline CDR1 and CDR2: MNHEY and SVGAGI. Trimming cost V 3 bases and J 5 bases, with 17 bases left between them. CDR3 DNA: TGTGCCAGCAGTTATTCGAGGGGGGCCTCTGACGAGCAGTACTTC. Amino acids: CASSYSRGASDEQYF.

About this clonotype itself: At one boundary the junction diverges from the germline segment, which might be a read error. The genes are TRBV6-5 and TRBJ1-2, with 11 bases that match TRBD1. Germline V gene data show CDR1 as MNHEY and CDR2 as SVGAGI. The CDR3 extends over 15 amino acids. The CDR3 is CAGSLPGQGENGYTF. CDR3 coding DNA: TGTGCCGGCAGTTTGCCGGGACAGGGGGAAAATGGCTACACCTTC.

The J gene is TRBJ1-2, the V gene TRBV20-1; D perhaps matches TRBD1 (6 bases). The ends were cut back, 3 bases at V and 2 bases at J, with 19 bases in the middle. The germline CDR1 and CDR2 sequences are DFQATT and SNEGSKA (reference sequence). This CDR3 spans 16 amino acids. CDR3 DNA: TGCAGTGCTAGGGGGGACACCCACCATTTGAACTATGGCTACACCTTC. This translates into CSARGDTHHLNYGYTF.

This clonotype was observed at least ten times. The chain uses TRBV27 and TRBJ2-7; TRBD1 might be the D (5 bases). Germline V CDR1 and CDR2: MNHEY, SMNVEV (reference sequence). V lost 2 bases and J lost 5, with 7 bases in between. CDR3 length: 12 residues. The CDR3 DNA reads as TGTGCCAGCAGTTTACAGGGTCACGAGCAGTACTTC. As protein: CASSLQGHEQYF.

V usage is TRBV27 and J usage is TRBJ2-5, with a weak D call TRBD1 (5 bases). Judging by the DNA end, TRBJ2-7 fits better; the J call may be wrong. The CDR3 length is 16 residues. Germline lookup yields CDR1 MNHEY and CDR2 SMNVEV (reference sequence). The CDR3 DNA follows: TGTGCCAGCAGTAGCCTCTCGTGGGGCGAAGCCTACGAGCAGTACTTC. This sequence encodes CASSSLSWGEAYEQYF.

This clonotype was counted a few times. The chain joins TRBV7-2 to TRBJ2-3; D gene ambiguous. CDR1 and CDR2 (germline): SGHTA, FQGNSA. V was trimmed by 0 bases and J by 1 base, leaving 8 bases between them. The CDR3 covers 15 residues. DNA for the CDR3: TGTGCCAGCAGCTTAGCGCGGACCCGCACAGATACGCAGTATTTT. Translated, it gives CASSLARTRTDTQYF.

The CDR3 spells CASSSLGTESTDTQYF. CDR3 sequence (DNA): TGCGCCAGCAGCTCCCTAGGGACGGAAAGCACAGATACGCAGTATTTT. This chain uses TRBV5-1 with TRBJ2-3, with D perhaps assigned TRBD1 or TRBD2 (5 bases each). Germline CDR1 and CDR2: SGHRS and YFSETQ. V lost 3 bases to trimming and J lost 0 bases, with 14 bases between them. There are 16 residues in the CDR3.

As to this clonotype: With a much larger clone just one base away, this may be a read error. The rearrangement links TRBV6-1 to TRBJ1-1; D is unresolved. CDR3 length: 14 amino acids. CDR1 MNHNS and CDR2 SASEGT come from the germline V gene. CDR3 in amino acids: CVSRFTEENTEAFF. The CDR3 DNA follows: TGTGTCAGCAGATTTACAGAGGAAAACACTGAAGCTTTCTTT.

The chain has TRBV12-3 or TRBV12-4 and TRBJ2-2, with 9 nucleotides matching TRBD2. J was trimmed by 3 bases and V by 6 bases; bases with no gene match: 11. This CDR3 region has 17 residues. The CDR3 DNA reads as TGTGCCAGCAGGGGTCTAGCGGGAATATCGGACACCGGGGAGCTGTTTTTT. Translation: CASRGLAGISDTGELFF.

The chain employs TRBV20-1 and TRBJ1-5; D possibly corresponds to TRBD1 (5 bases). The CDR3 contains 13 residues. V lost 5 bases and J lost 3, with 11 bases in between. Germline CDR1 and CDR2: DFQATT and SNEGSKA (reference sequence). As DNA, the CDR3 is TGCAGTGCTTCAAGGACACCCAATCAGCCCCAGCATTTT. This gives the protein CSASRTPNQPQHF.

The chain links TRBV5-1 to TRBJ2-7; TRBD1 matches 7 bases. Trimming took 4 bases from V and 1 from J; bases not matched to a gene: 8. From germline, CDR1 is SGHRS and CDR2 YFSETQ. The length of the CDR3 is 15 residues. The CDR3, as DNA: TGCGCCAGCAGCCTCGACAGGGTCCCTTCCTACGAGCAGTACTTC. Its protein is CASSLDRVPSYEQYF.

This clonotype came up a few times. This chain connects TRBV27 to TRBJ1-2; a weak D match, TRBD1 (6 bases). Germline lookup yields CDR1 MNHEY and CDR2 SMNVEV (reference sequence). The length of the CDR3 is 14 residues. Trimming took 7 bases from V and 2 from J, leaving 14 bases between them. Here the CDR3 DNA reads TGTGCCAGCACGGGGACAAAAAACAACTATGGCTACACCTTC. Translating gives CASTGTKNNYGYTF.

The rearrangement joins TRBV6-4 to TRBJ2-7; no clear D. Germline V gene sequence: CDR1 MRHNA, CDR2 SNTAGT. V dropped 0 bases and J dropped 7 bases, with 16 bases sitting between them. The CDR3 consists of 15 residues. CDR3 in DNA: TGTGCCAGCAGTGACTCGGTAGCCCCCATTGTGGAGCAGTACTTC. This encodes CASSDSVAPIVEQYF.

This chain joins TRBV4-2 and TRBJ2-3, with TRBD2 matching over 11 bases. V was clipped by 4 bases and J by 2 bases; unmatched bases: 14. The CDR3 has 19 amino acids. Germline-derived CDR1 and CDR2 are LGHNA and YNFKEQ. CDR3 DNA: TGTGCCAGCAGCCCCCTGATCCGTAGCGGGGGGGTCCACACAGATACGCAGTATTTT. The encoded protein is CASSPLIRSGGVHTDTQYF.

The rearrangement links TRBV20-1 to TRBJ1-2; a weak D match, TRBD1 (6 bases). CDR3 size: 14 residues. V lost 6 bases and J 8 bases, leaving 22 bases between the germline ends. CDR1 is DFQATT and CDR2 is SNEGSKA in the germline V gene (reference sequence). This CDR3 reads CSAHPDRPIGGYTF. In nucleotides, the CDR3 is TGCAGTGCCCACCCCGACAGGCCCATTGGCGGCTACACCTTC.

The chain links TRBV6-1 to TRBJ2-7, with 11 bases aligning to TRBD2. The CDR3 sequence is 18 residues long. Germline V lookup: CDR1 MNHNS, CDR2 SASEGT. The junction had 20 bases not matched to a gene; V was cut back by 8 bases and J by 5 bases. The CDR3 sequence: CASPPTLAGGPEGDEQYF. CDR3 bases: TGTGCCAGCCCCCCCACCTTAGCGGGAGGGCCTGAGGGGGACGAGCAGTACTTC.

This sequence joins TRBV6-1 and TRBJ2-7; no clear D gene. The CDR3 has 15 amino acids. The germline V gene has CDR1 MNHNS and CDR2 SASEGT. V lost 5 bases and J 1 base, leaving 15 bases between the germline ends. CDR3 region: CASSLSRLASYEQYF. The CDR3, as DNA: TGTGCCAGCAGTCTGAGCCGACTCGCGTCCTACGAGCAGTACTTC.

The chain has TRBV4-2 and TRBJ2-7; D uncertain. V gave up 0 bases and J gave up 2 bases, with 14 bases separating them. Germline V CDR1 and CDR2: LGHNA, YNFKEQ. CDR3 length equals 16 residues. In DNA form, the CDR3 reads TGTGCCAGCAGCCAAGATACCGAGTTCCAAGCCTACGAGCAGTACTTC. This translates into CASSQDTEFQAYEQYF.

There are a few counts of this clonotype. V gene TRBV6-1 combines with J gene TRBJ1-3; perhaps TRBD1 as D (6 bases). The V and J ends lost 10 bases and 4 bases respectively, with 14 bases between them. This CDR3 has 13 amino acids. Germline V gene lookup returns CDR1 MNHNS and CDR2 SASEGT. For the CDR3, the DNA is TGTGCCACCACGGGGGCAGTAGGAAACACCATATATTTT. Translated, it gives CATTGAVGNTIYF.

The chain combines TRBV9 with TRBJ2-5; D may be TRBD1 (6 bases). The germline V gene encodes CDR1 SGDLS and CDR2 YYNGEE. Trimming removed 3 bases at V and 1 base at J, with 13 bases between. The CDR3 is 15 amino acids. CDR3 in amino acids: CASSARDRTQETQYF. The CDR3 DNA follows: TGTGCCAGCAGCGCCCGAGACAGGACCCAAGAGACCCAGTACTTC.

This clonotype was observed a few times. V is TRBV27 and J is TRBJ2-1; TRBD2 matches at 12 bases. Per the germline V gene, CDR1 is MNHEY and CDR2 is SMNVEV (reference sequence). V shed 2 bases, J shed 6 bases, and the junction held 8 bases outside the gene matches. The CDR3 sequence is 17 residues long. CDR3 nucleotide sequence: TGTGCCAGCAGTTTACTCCAACTAGCGGGAGGCGTCAATGAGCAGTTCTTC. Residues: CASSLLQLAGGVNEQFF.

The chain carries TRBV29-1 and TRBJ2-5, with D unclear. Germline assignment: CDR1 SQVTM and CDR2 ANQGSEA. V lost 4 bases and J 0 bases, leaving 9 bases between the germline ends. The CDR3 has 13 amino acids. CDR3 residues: CSVAPVYQETQYF. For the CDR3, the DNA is TGCAGCGTTGCCCCGGTGTACCAAGAGACCCAGTACTTC.

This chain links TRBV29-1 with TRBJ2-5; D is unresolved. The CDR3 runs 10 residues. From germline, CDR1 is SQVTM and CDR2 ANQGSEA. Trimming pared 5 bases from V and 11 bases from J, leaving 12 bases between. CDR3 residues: CSVSINEQYF. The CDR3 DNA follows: TGCAGCGTTTCCATCAATGAGCAGTACTTC.